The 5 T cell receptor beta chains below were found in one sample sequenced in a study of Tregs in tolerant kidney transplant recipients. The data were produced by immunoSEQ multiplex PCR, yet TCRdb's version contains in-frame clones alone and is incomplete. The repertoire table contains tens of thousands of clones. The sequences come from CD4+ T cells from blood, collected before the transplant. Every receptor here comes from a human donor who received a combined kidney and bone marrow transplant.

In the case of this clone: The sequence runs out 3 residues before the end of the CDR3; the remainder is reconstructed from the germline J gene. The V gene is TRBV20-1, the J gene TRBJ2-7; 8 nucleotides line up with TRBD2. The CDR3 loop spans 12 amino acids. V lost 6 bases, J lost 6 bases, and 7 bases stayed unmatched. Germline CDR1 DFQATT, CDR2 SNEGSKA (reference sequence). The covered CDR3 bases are TGCAGTGCCCGGGAGGGCCTAGCCGAG. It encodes CSAREGLAE. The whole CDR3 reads CSAREGLAEQYF.

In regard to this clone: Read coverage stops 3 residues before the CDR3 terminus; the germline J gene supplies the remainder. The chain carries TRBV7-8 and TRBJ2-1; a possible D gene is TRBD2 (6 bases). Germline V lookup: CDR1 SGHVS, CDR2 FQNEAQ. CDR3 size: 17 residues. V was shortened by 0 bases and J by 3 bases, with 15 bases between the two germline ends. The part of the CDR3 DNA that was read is TGTGCCAGCAGCTTAGCGCTTTGGGCGGGGAACTACAATGAG. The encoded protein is CASSLALWAGNYNE. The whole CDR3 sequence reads CASSLALWAGNYNEQFF.

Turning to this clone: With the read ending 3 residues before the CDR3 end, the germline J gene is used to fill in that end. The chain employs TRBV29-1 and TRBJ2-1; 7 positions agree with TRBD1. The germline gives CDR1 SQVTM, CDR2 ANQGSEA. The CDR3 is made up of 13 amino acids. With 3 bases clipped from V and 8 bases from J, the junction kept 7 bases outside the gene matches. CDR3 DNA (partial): TGCAGCGTTGACGTGGTAGGGGGCTATGAG. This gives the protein CSVDVVGGYE. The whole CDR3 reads CSVDVVGGYEQFF.

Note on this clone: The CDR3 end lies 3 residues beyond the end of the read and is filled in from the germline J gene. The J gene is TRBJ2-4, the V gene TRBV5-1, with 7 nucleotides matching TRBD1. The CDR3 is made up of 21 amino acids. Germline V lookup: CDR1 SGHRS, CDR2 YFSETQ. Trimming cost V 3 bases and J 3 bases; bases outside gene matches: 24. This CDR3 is CASSSRPRGQGLDPVKNIQYF. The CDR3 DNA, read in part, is TGCGCCAGCAGCTCGCGCCCTAGGGGGCAGGGGCTAGACCCTGTCAAAAACATT.

The DNA read from the CDR3 is TGCGCCAGCAGCTTGAGCCAAGCCACGATCTACGAG. Amino acid sequence: CASSLSQATIYE. The whole CDR3 region reads CASSLSQATIYEQYF. The V gene is TRBV5-1, the J gene TRBJ2-7; D is unresolved. The read ends 3 residues early relative to the CDR3; the germline J gene fills the gap. V lost 1 base, J lost 3 bases, and 14 bases lay in between. The germline V gene has CDR1 SGHRS and CDR2 YFSETQ. The CDR3 spans 15 residues.